Following are 15 T cell receptor beta chains from one sample sequenced in a study of T cell changes during pregnancy in multiple sclerosis. Assay: immunoSEQ multiplex PCR; the TCRdb copy retains only in-frame clones and omits some. The table shows tens of thousands of clones, with 91% occurring only once. The source material was peripheral blood, sampled after pregnancy. The receptors derive from a female donor in good health, enrolled as a control in a pregnancy study.

This clone was counted once. The chain recombines TRBV7-2 with TRBJ1-2, with 8 nucleotides matching TRBD1. Germline trimming cut 2 bases from V and 7 bases from J; bases unmatched to any gene: 3. The CDR3 has 13 residues. Germline assignment: CDR1 SGHTA and CDR2 FQGNSA. This CDR3 is CASSLNTGGGYTF. The CDR3 region has the DNA TGTGCCAGCAGCTTAAACACAGGGGGTGGCTACACCTTC. The full variable domain, with the rest looked up from reference TRBV7-2 and TRBJ1-2, is GAGVSQSPSNKVTEKGKDVELRCDPISGHTALYWYRQSLGQGLEFLIYFQGNSAPDKSGLPSDRFSAERTGGSVSTLTIQRTQQEDSAVYLCASSLNTGGGYTFGSGTRLTVV.

This sequence joins TRBV18 and TRBJ2-7; D is uncertain. V dropped 2 bases and J dropped 1 base, with 9 bases sitting between them. The CDR3 spans 14 residues. CDR1 is KGHSH and CDR2 is LQKENI in the germline V gene. The CDR3 here is CASSPDLHSYEQYF. The CDR3 DNA sequence: TGTGCCAGCTCACCAGACTTGCATTCCTACGAGCAGTACTTC.

The chain is built from TRBV7-8 and TRBJ1-1; D possibly corresponds to TRBD1 (6 bases). Germline V lookup: CDR1 SGHVS, CDR2 FQNEAQ. The CDR3 has 11 amino acids. Trimming pared 5 bases from V and 7 bases from J, leaving 8 bases between. DNA of the CDR3: TGTGCCAGCAGCCAGGACAGTGAAGCTTTCTTT. Its protein is CASSQDSEAFF. Full variable domain (outside the CDR3, taken from reference TRBV7-8 and TRBJ1-1): GAGVSQSPRYKVAKRGQDVALRCDPISGHVSLFWYQQALGQGPEFLTYFQNEAQLDKSGLPSDRFFAERPEGSVSTLKIQRTQQEDSAVYLCASSQDSEAFFGQGTRLTVV.

The rearrangement uses TRBV4-2 and TRBJ1-6; a possible D gene is TRBD1 (5 bases). CDR1 LGHNA and CDR2 YNFKEQ come from the germline V gene. The CDR3 consists of 15 residues. V was shortened by 0 bases and J by 10 bases, with 13 bases between the two germline ends. The CDR3 loop is CASSQDAAGKSPLHF. CDR3 in DNA: TGTGCCAGCAGCCAAGACGCGGCAGGGAAATCACCCCTCCACTTT.

J is TRBJ1-5 and V is TRBV27, with 7 bases fitting TRBD1. J was trimmed by 6 bases and V by 5 bases; bases with no gene match: 4. CDR1 MNHEY and CDR2 SMNVEV come from the germline V gene (reference sequence). The CDR3 extends over 13 amino acids. The chain's CDR3 is CASSVRGTQPQHF. For the CDR3, the DNA is TGTGCCAGCAGTGTCAGGGGGACTCAGCCCCAGCATTTT.

The chain uses TRBV11-3 and TRBJ1-3; no clear D gene. Germline V CDR1 and CDR2: SGHNT, YENEEA. The V end lost 8 bases, the J end lost 1 base, and 12 bases lay between the germline ends. The CDR3 loop spans 14 amino acids. CDR3 sequence: CASGLGVSGNTIYF. The CDR3 nucleotides are TGTGCCAGCGGGTTGGGAGTTTCTGGAAACACCATATATTTT.

CDR3 loop: CASSKEEDRGDDTEAFF. CDR3 bases: TGTGCCAGCAGCAAAGAGGAGGACAGGGGGGACGACACTGAAGCTTTCTTT. The chain joins TRBV21-1 to TRBJ1-1; the table's D call, TRBD1, was not checked against the DNA. TRBV21-1 is shown as a pseudogene. This CDR3 spans 17 amino acids.

This chain links TRBV7-3 with TRBJ1-1; 10 nucleotides align to TRBD1. This CDR3 comprises 16 residues. Per the germline V gene, CDR1 is SGHTA and CDR2 is FQGTGA. Trimming cost V 5 bases and J 0 bases; bases outside gene matches: 6. Written as DNA, the CDR3 is TGTGCCAGCAGCAGGGACAGGGGAGGGTTGAACACTGAAGCTTTCTTT. Amino acids: CASSRDRGGLNTEAFF.

The chain recombines TRBV4-1 with TRBJ2-5, with 8 bases lining up with TRBD1. The CDR3 extends over 16 amino acids. Germline CDR1 MGHRA, CDR2 YSYEKL. V trimming: 0 bases; J trimming: 5 bases; junction bases outside the gene matches: 8. The CDR3 DNA reads TGCGCCAGCAGCCAAGATCATGGACAGGGATCCGAGACCCAGTACTTC. Protein: CASSQDHGQGSETQYF.

The sample holds one count of this clone. This chain uses TRBV29-1 with TRBJ2-7; the D gene is possibly TRBD1 (5 bases). This CDR3 contains 12 residues. Germline V CDR1 and CDR2: SQVTM, ANQGSEA. Trimming pared 6 bases from V and 5 bases from J, leaving 14 bases between. The CDR3 sequence: CSVRADSNEQYF. Written as DNA, the CDR3 is TGCAGCGTCAGAGCAGACAGCAACGAGCAGTACTTC.

The chain uses TRBV27 and TRBJ1-2, with D uncertain. The germline V gene has CDR1 MNHEY and CDR2 SMNVEV (reference sequence). This CDR3 contains 16 residues. The V end lost 5 bases, the J end lost 3 bases, and 19 bases lay between the germline ends. The CDR3 reads CASSPTTGMGDYGYTF. CDR3 DNA: TGTGCCAGCAGTCCAACGACCGGGATGGGAGACTATGGCTACACCTTC.

This rearrangement joins TRBV6-6 to TRBJ2-7, with 10 bases lining up with TRBD1. The germline CDR1 and CDR2 sequences are MNHNY and SVGAGI (reference sequence). V dropped 4 bases and J dropped 7; count of bases not matched to a gene: 4. The length of the CDR3 is 13 residues. CDR3 nucleotides: TGTGCCAGCAGTTGGGGACAGGGGTGGGAGCAGTACTTC. Translated: CASSWGQGWEQYF.

The rearrangement joins TRBV9 to TRBJ1-4; a weak D match, TRBD1 (6 bases). Trimming removed 3 bases from V and 8 bases from J, with 17 bases in between. Germline CDR1 and CDR2: SGDLS and YYNGEE. This CDR3 is built from 15 residues. The CDR3 DNA is TGTGCCAGCAGCGCTGGAGGACAGTCTGGGGAAAAACTGTTTTTT. Translated: CASSAGGQSGEKLFF.

V gene TRBV9 combines with J gene TRBJ1-3, with TRBD1 matching over 7 bases. The V and J ends lost 0 bases and 0 bases, in that order; junction bases with no gene match: 0. Germline V lookup: CDR1 SGDLS, CDR2 YYNGEE. The CDR3 loop spans 15 amino acids. The CDR3 is CASSVEGASGNTIYF. DNA of the CDR3: TGTGCCAGCAGCGTAGAGGGGGCCTCTGGAAACACCATATATTTT.

The rearrangement joins TRBV5-6 to TRBJ1-4; 10 nucleotides line up with TRBD1. The J segment lost 10 bases and the V segment lost 3 bases, leaving 9 bases of the junction unmatched. Germline loops: CDR1 SGHDT, CDR2 YYEEEE. CDR3 length: 15 residues. CDR3 sequence reads: CASSYGTGVIGKLFF. CDR3 nucleotide sequence: TGTGCCAGCAGCTACGGGACAGGGGTCATAGGAAAACTGTTTTTT.